This T cell receptor (beta chain) emerged from a study of blood T cell repertoires in COVID-19. Study at large: T cells, B-cell-depleted T cells, or PBMCs supplied cDNA or gDNA.

The CDR3 extends over 16 amino acids. The V gene lost 5 bases and the J gene lost 2 bases, with 19 bases spanning the gap. Germline CDR1 is SEHNR and CDR2 is FQNEAQ (reference sequence). Sequencing was performed with immunoSEQ multiplex PCR; in TCRdb, only in-frame clones are kept and a portion is missing. The data contain under 55,000 clones, around 80% of them singletons. The chain links TRBV7-9 to TRBJ2-7; tentative D call: TRBD1 (6 bases). The sequenced material came from peripheral blood. The clonotype originates from a man in his sixties or seventies with acute or convalescent COVID-19. In DNA form, the CDR3 reads TGTGCCAGCAGCCTCTCGAGACAGGCAACTGCCTACGAGCAGTACTTC. Amino acids: CASSLSRQATAYEQYF.